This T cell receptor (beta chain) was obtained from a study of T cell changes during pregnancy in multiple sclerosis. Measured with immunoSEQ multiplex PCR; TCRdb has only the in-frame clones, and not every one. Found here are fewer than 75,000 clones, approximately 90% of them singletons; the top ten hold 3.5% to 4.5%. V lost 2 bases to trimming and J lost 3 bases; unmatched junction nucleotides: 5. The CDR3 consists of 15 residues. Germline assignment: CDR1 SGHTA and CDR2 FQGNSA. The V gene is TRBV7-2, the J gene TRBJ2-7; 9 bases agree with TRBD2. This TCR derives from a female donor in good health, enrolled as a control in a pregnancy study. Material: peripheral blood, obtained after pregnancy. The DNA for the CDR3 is TGTGCCAGCAGCTTACAAGCGGGGGGCTTCTACGAGCAGTACTTC. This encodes CASSLQAGGFYEQYF.